Included here is one T cell receptor beta chain sequence, with context. Data came from immunoSEQ multiplex PCR; TCRdb stores just in-frame clones and leaves some out. The sample has under 150,000 clones, roughly 79% seen once. The sample originates from a study of blood T cell repertoires in COVID-19. Looking at the study overall: In each case, the material was cDNA or gDNA derived from T cells, B-cell-depleted T cells, or PBMCs.

Grouping used clinical history reported by participants in a survey and questionnaire. This sequence was found in a woman aged 45-60 years who had recovered from COVID-19. Sequencing was done on a sample of PBMCs or T cells enriched from blood (not recorded which).

The CDR3: CASSPPMGQVVHGYTF. DNA of the CDR3: TGTGCCAGCTCACCACCCATGGGACAGGTCGTCCATGGCTACACCTTC. The rearrangement joins TRBV18 to TRBJ1-2, with 8 bases lining up with TRBD1. Trimming at V came to 0 bases and at J to 6 bases, leaving 9 bases not matched to a gene. CDR3 length equals 16 residues. Germline assignment: CDR1 KGHSH and CDR2 LQKENI.